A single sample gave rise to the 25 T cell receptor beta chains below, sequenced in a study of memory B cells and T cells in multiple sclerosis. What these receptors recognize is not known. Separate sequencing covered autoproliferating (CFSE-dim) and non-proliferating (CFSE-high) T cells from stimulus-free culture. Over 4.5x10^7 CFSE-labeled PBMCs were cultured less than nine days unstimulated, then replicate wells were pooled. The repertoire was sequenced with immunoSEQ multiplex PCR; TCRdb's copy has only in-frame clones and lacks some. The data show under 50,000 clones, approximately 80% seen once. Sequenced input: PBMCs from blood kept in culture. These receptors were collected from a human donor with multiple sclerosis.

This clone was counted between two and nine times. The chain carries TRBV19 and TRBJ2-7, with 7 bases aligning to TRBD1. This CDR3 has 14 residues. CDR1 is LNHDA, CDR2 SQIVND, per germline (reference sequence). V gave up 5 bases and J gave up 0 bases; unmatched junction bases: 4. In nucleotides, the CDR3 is TGTGCCAGTAGTGGCCGACAGGGCTCCTACGAGCAGTACTTC. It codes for CASSGRQGSYEQYF.

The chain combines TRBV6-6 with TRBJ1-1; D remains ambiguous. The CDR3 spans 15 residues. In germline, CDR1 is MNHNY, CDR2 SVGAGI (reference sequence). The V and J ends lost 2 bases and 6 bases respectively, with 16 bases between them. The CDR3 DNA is TGTGCCAGCAGTTACCCTCCAACCGGTGAACCTGAAGCTTTCTTT. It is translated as CASSYPPTGEPEAFF.

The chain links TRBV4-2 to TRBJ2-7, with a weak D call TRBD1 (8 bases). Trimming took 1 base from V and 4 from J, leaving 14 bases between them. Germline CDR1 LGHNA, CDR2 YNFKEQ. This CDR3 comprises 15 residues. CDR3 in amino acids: CASSQGTGGGYEQYF. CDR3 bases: TGTGCCAGCAGCCAAGGTACAGGGGGAGGGTACGAGCAGTACTTC.

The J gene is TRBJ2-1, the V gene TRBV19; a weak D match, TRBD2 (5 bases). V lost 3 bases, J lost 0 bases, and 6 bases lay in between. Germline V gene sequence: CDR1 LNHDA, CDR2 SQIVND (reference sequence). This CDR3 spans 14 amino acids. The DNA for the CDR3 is TGTGCCAGTAGTATCGGGGACTCCTACAATGAGCAGTTCTTC. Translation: CASSIGDSYNEQFF.

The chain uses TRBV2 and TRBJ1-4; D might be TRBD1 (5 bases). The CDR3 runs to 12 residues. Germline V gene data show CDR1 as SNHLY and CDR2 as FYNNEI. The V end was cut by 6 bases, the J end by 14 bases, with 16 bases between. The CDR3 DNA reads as TGTGCCAGCAGGGGGGGGATCATAAATCTGTTTTTT. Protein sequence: CASRGGIINLFF. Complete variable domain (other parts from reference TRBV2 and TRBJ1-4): EPEVTQTPSHQVTQMGQEVILRCVPISNHLYFYWYRQILGQKVEFLVSFYNNEISEKSEIFDDQFSVERPDGSNFTLKIRSTKLEDSAMYFCASRGGIINLFFGSGTQLSVL.

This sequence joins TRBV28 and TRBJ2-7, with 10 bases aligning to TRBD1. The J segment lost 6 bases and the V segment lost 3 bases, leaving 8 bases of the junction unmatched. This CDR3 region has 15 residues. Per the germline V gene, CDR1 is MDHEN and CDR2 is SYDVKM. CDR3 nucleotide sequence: TGTGCCAGCAGTTTTTCCGGGACAGGGGAAAGCGAGCAGTACTTC. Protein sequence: CASSFSGTGESEQYF.

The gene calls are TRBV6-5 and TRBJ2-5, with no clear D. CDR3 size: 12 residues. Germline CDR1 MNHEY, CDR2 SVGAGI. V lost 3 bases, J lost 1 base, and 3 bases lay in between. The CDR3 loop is CASSYAQETQYF. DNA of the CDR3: TGTGCCAGCAGTTATGCCCAAGAGACCCAGTACTTC.

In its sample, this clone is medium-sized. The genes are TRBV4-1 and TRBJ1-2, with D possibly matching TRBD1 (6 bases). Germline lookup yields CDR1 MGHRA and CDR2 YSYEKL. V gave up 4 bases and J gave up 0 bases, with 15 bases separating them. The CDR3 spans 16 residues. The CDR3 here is CASSREGGGANYGYTF. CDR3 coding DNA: TGCGCCAGCAGCCGAGAAGGGGGGGGAGCTAACTATGGCTACACCTTC.

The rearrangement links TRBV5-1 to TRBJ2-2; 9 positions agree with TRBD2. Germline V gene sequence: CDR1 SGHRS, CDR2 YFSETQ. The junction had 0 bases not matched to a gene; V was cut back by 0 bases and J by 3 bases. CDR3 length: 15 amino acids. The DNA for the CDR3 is TGCGCCAGCAGCTTGGGACTAGCGGACACCGGGGAGCTGTTTTTT. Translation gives CASSLGLADTGELFF.

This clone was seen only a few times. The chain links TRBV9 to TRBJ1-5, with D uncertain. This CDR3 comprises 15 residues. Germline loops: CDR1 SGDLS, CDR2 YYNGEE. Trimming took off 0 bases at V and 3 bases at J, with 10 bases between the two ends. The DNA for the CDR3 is TGTGCCAGCAGCGTAGTTATCCGTCTCAATCAGCCCCAGCATTTT. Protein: CASSVVIRLNQPQHF.

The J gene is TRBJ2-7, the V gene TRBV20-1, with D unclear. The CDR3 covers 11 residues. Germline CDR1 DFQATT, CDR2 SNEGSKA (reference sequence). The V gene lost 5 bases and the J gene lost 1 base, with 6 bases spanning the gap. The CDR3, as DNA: TGCAGTGCTCCGGTGTCCTACGAGCAGTACTTC. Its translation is CSAPVSYEQYF.

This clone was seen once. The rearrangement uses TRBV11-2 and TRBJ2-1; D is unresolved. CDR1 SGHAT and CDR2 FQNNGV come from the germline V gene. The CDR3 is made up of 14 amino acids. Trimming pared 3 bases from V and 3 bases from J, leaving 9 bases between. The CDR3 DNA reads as TGTGCCAGCAGCTTTGGGCCAGACTACAATGAGCAGTTCTTC. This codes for CASSFGPDYNEQFF.

The CDR3 sequence is CASSLGPNEKLFF. The CDR3 nucleotides are TGCGCCAGCAGCCTGGGCCCCAATGAAAAACTGTTTTTT. This chain links TRBV4-1 with TRBJ1-4; no clear D gene. CDR1 MGHRA and CDR2 YSYEKL come from the germline V gene. V was shortened by 4 bases and J by 5 bases, with 8 bases between the two germline ends. This CDR3 has 13 residues.

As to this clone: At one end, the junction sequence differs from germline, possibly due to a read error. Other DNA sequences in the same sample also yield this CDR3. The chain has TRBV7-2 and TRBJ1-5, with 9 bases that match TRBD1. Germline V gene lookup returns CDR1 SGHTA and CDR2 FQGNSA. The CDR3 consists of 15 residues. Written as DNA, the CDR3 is TGTGCCAGTAGCTACGATACAGGGGGCGGACAGCCCCAGCATTTT. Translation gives CASSYDTGGGQPQHF.

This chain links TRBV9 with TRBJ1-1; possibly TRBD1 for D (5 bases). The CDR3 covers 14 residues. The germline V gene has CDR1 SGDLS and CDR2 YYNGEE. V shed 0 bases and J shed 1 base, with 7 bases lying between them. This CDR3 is CASSVAGGNTEAFF. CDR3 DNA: TGTGCCAGCAGCGTAGCTGGGGGGAACACTGAAGCTTTCTTT.

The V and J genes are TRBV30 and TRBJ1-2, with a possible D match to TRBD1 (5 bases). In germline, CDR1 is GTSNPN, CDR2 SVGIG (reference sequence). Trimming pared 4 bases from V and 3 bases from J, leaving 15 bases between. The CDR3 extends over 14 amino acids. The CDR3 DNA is TGTGCCTGGAACCGGGACCGAGGACACTATGGCTACACCTTC. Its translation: CAWNRDRGHYGYTF.

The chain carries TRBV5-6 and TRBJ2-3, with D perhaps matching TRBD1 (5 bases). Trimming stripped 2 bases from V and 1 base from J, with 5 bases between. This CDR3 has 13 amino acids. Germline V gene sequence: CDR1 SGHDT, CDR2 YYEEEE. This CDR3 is CASSLGGTDTQYF. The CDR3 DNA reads TGTGCCAGCAGCTTAGGGGGCACAGATACGCAGTATTTT.

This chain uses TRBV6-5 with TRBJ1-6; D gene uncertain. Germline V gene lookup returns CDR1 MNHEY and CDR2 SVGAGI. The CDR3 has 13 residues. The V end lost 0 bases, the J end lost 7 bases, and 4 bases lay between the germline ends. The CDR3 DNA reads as TGTGCCAGCAGTTACTCTGGGAATTCACCCCTCCACTTT. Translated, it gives CASSYSGNSPLHF.

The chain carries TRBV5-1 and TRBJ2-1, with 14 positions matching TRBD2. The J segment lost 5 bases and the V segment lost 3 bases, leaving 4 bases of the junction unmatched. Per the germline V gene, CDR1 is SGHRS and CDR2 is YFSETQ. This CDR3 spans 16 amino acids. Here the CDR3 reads CASSSGLAGGNNEQFF. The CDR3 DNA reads TGCGCCAGCAGCTCCGGACTAGCGGGGGGTAACAATGAGCAGTTCTTC. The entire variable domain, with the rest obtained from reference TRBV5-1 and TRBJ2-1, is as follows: KAGVTQTPRYLIKTRGQQVTLSCSPISGHRSVSWYQQTPGQGLQFLFEYFSETQRNKGNFPGRFSGRQFSNSRSEMNVSTLELGDSALYLCASSSGLAGGNNEQFFGPGTRLTVL.

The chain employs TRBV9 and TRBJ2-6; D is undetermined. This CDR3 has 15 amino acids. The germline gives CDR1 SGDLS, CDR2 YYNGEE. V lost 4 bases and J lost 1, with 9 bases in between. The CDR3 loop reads CASSSKSSGANVLTF. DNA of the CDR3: TGTGCCAGCAGCTCCAAAAGTTCTGGGGCCAACGTCCTGACTTTC.

CDR3 in amino acids: CASSDAGGGDTGELFF. Written as DNA, the CDR3 is TGTGCCAGCAGTGATGCTGGCGGCGGAGACACCGGGGAGCTGTTTTTT. The rearrangement uses TRBV25-1 and TRBJ2-2; D not certain. V was clipped by 3 bases and J by 3 bases, with 14 bases between them. Germline CDR1 and CDR2: MGHDK and SYGVNS. The CDR3 runs 16 residues.

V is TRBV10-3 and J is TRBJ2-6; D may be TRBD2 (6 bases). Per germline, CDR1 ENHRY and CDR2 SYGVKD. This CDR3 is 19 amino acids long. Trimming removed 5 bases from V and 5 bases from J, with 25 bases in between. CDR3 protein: CAISSWDCRYKSRANVLTF. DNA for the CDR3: TGTGCCATCAGTTCTTGGGACTGTAGATACAAAAGTCGGGCCAACGTCCTGACTTTC.

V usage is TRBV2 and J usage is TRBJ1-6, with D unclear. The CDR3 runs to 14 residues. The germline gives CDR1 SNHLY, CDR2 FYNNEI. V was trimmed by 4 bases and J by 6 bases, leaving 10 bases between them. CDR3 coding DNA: TGTGCCAGCAGTGTACAGCGCGGTAATTCACCCCTCCACTTT. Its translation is CASSVQRGNSPLHF.

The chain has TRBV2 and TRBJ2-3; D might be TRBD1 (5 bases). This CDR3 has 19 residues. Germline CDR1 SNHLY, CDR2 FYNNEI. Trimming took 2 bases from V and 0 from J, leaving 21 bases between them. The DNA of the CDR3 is TGTGCCAGCAGTGAATGGCCCTGGGGCACGGAGACTAGCACAGATACGCAGTATTTT. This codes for CASSEWPWGTETSTDTQYF. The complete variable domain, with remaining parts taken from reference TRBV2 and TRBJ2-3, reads EPEVTQTPSHQVTQMGQEVILRCVPISNHLYFYWYRQILGQKVEFLVSFYNNEISEKSEIFDDQFSVERPDGSNFTLKIRSTKLEDSAMYFCASSEWPWGTETSTDTQYFGPGTRLTVL.

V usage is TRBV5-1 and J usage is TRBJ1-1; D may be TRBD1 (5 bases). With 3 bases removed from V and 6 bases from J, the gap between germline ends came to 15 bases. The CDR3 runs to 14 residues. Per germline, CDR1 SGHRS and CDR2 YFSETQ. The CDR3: CASSSTLQGAEAFF. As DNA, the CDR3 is TGCGCCAGCAGCTCTACCCTCCAGGGAGCTGAAGCTTTCTTT.